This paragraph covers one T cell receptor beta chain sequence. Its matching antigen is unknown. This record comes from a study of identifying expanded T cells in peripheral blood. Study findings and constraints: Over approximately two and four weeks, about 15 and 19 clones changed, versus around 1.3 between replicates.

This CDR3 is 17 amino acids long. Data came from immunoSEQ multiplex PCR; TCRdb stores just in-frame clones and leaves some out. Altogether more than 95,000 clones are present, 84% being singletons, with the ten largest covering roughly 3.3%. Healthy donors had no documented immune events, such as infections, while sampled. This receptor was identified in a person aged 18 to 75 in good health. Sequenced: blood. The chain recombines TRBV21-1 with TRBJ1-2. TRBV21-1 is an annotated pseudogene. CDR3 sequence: CASSKGIAFIRGYGYTF. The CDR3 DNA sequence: TGTGCCAGCAGCAAAGGTATTGCGTTCATACGTGGCTATGGCTACACCTTC.